These T cell receptor beta chains were read from a single sample in a study of tumor and adjacent non-tumor tissue in lung cancer. Via MiXCR, TCRdb re-called the multiplex PCR reads, giving one row per CDR3 protein. The repertoire consists of about 100,000 distinct CDR3 sequences, with about 62% occurring once and the leading ten covering around 20%. Sequencing was carried out using distant non-tumor lung tissue. All receptors derive from a man under 40 with non-small cell lung cancer. CDR3s include the opening cysteine and the closing phenylalanine or tryptophan. D genes are given only for firm matches. Only part of the rows carry a size: once, few, many, or a class if the clone is expanded.

>TRBJ2-5|.|.|TRBV10-2
TGCGCCAGCAGTGGAGTGATCCAAGAGATCCCGTACTTC
CASSGVIQEIPYF
>TRBJ1-1|.|.|TRBV20-1
TGCAATGCTAGAGATCAACTAGGCATGAACACTGAAGTTTTCTTT
CNARDQLGMNTEVFF
>TRBJ1-6|.|many|TRBV5-6
TGTGCCAGCAGCCTCTTAGGGGACGACGATTCACCCCTCCACTTT
CASSLLGDDDSPLHF
>TRBJ1-1|.|.|TRBV6-6
TGTGCCAGCAGGCACACAGTGGAGATCACTGGAGCTTTCTTT
CASRHTVEITGAFF
>TRBJ1-2|.|many|TRBV6-5
TGTGCCAGCAGTTACGGGACAAACTATGGCTACACCTTC
CASSYGTNYGYTF
>TRBJ2-3|.|.|TRBV11-3
TGTGCCAGCAGCCCGCGTGGAGCGGAAGTGAGTTCAGATACGCAGTATTTT
CASSPRGAEVSSDTQYF
>TRBJ2-2|.|few|TRBV11-2
TGTGCCAGCAGCCCTCGGAACACCGGGGAGCTGTTTTTT
CASSPRNTGELFF
>TRBJ2-7|.|.|TRBV11-2
TGTGCCAGCAGGCCAGCAGGGTCCTACGGGCAGTACTTC
CASRPAGSYGQYF
>TRBJ1-1|.|.|TRBV20-1
TGCTGTGTTACCTCGGGACCAGAAGCTTTCTTT
CCVTSGPEAFF
>TRBJ2-1|TRBD1|.|TRBV7-2
TGTGCCAGCAGCCAGGGGGCCGATGAGCAGTTCTTC
CASSQGADEQFF
>TRBJ2-2|.|.|TRBV12-3/TRBV12-4
TGTGCCAGCAGTTTAGCGTGGGGCGCCGGGGAGCTGTCTTTT
CASSLAWGAGELSF
>TRBJ1-4|.|many|TRBV6-5
TGTGCCAGCAGTAACTGGAGAGGACAGCGCAAACTGTTTTTT
CASSNWRGQRKLFF
>TRBJ2-3|.|.|TRBV29-1
TGCAGCGTTGAAGCAGATACACACTATTTT
CSVEADTHYF
>TRBJ2-7|TRBD2|.|TRBV11-2
TGTGGCAGCACCGCGGGCGGGGGAGACGAGCAGTACTTC
CGSTAGGGDEQYF
>TRBJ1-1|.|.|TRBV19
TGTGCCAGTAGTATCCGGGGGCTGGTCACTGAAGCTCTCTTT
CASSIRGLVTEALF
>TRBJ2-7|TRBD2|.|TRBV6-2/TRBV6-3
TGTGCCAGCAGTTACCCCATCTCAGGCGGGAGATCCTACGAGCAGTACTTC
CASSYPISGGRSYEQYF
>TRBJ2-3|.|once|TRBV11-2
TGTGCCAGCAGCTTAAGGATGTTAGTGGGAGCAGGCCAGTATTTT
CASSLRMLVGAGQYF
>TRBJ2-7|TRBD2|.|TRBV20-1
TGCAGTGCTCCCAACATCGGGAGGACTAGCGGGAGATCGAGGGAGCAGTACTTC
CSAPNIGRTSGRSREQYF
>TRBJ1-1|TRBD1|.|TRBV29-1
TGTAGCGTTACAGGGGGCAACACTGAAGCTTTCTTT
CSVTGGNTEAFF
>TRBJ2-2|TRBD1|many|TRBV5-6
TGTGCCAGCAGCCTACAGGGGGCCTACACCGGGGAGCTGTTTTTT
CASSLQGAYTGELFF
>TRBJ2-1|TRBD2|few|TRBV11-2
TGTGCCAGCAGCTTGGTAAGCGGGAGGTACAATGAGCAGTTCTTC
CASSLVSGRYNEQFF
>TRBJ2-7|.|many|TRBV7-8
TGTGCCAGCAGCTTAGCAACAGGGTCCCAACTGAATTACGAGCAGTACTTC
CASSLATGSQLNYEQYF
>TRBJ2-4|.|.|TRBV11-1
TGTGCCAGCACCCACTCAGGCAAGGCGACTAAAAACATTCAGTATTTC
CASTHSGKATKNIQYF
>TRBJ2-7|TRBD2|.|TRBV5-1
TGCGCCAGCAGCTTGGGGGGCCTTAGCGGGAGAACGTACGAGCAGTACTTC
CASSLGGLSGRTYEQYF
>TRBJ2-1|.|.|TRBV12-3/TRBV12-4
TGTGCCAGCAGTTTAGTAAAAGGTCGGGGGGCGCAGGGGGATGAGCTGTTCTTC
CASSLVKGRGAQGDELFF
>TRBJ2-2|.|.|TRBV6-2/TRBV6-3
TGTGCCAGTAGTTCCGGGACGAACACCGGGGAGCTGTTTTTT
CASSSGTNTGELFF
>TRBJ1-1|.|.|TRBV11-2
TGTGTCAGCAACGCTACAGCGAACGCTGAAGCTTTCTTT
CVSNATANAEAFF
>TRBJ2-1|.|once|TRBV29-1
TGCATTGTGGAGGAACAGCTGAACAATGAGCAATTCTTC
CIVEEQLNNEQFF
>TRBJ1-2|.|.|TRBV29-1
TGCAACTCTTCAGACAGTCGGGTGTATGGCTACACCTTC
CNSSDSRVYGYTF
>TRBJ1-1|.|.|TRBV29-1
TGCAGCGTAGAAGAGTCCGGGGGGAACGCTGAAGCTTTCTTT
CSVEESGGNAEAFF
>TRBJ2-5|.|.|TRBV7-9
TGTGCCAGCAGGGAATTCACGGCTTTCCAAGAGACCCAGTACTTC
CASREFTAFQETQYF
>TRBJ1-1|.|.|TRBV14
TGTGCCAGCAGCCAAAGGTGGGGGGGGTTGGAGTTGACTGAAGCATTCTTT
CASSQRWGGLELTEAFF
>TRBJ2-2|.|.|TRBV12-3/TRBV12-4
TGTGCCAGCAGTAAACGGTCGACCGGGGAGCTGTTGTTT
CASSKRSTGELLF
>TRBJ2-1|.|once|TRBV29-1
TGCAGCGCCATTAGCAGGGTCCACTATGAGCAGTTCTTC
CSAISRVHYEQFF
>TRBJ2-1|.|.|TRBV11-2
TGTGCCAGCAGCTTAGTGTGGGGGGCGGGAGCCTACTACAATGAGCAGTTCTTC
CASSLVWGAGAYYNEQFF
>TRBJ2-3|.|.|TRBV25-1
TGTGCCAGCACCCTTATGCAAGCGGACCCCCCAGATACGCAGTATTTT
CASTLMQADPPDTQYF
>TRBJ2-1|TRBD2|many|TRBV24-1
TGTGCCACCAGTGATTTTGGGCTAGCGGGGCACAATGAGCAGTTCTTC
CATSDFGLAGHNEQFF
>TRBJ1-2|TRBD1|.|TRBV29-1
TGCAGCGCTGGGACAGGGGGCTACACCTTC
CSAGTGGYTF
>TRBJ2-5|.|.|TRBV11-2
TGTGCCAGCAGCGAGACGCGGGAGACCCAGTACTTC
CASSETRETQYF
>TRBJ2-5|TRBD2|.|TRBV11-2
TGTGCCAGTAGCTTTCAAAGCCTAGCGGGGGGTAAAGAGACCCAGTACTTC
CASSFQSLAGGKETQYF
>TRBJ2-7|.|.|TRBV20-1
TGCAGTGCTGATGGGACGGGAACCTACGGGCAGTACTTC
CSADGTGTYGQYF
>TRBJ2-5|TRBD2|many|TRBV29-1
TGCAGCGCTGAAAGACTAGCGGGAGAAGGAGGAGAGACCCAGTACTTC
CSAERLAGEGGETQYF
>TRBJ2-5|TRBD2|many|TRBV20-1
TGCAGTGCTAGAGATTCCCTAGCGGGGGGGCCCGGAGAGACCCAGTACTTC
CSARDSLAGGPGETQYF
>TRBJ2-2|TRBD1|few|TRBV11-2
TGTGCCAGCACCTTGGCAGGGGGCCCCCGGTTTCGGGAGCTGTTTTTT
CASTLAGGPRFRELFF
>TRBJ1-2|.|.|TRBV29-1
TGCAGCGTTGAGGGAGTGTGTGGCTACACCTTC
CSVEGVCGYTF
>TRBJ2-3|TRBD2|many|TRBV5-6
TGTGCCAGCCTACCGGGACTAGGGACAGATACGCAGTATTTT
CASLPGLGTDTQYF
>TRBJ2-1|TRBD2|many|TRBV20-1
TGCAGTGCTAGAGATGGGACTAGCGGGGGAAGCTCCTACAATGAGCAGTTCTTC
CSARDGTSGGSSYNEQFF
>TRBJ1-5|.|.|TRBV25-1
TGTGCCACCAGACAGGGCAATCAGCCCCAGCATTTT
CATRQGNQPQHF
>TRBJ2-7|TRBD2|once|TRBV11-2
TGTGCCAGCAGCCGGAGTAGGAGGCTAGCGGTCGAACAGTACTTC
CASSRSRRLAVEQYF